These 13 T cell receptor beta chains share one sample of origin, sequenced in a study of blood T cell repertoires in COVID-19. Some clones are missing from TCRdb's copy, which holds only in-frame ones; the method was immunoSEQ multiplex PCR. Counted here are 250,000 to 300,000 clones, around 85% occurring once; the ten biggest clones make up approximately 5.1%. Sequenced sample: peripheral blood. These receptors came from a man between 45 and 60 years old with active or convalescent COVID-19.

The V call is TRBV29-1, the J call TRBJ1-2; TRBD1 matches at 10 bases. In germline, CDR1 is SQVTM, CDR2 ANQGSEA. With V trimmed by 6 bases and J by 4 bases, 8 bases remained unmatched. CDR3 length: 14 residues. The CDR3 reads CSVSGQGNGYGYTF. CDR3 DNA: TGCAGCGTCTCGGGACAGGGGAATGGCTATGGCTACACCTTC.

The chain combines TRBV18 with TRBJ1-1; D not resolved. Trimming cost V 3 bases and J 7 bases, with 15 bases left between them. The CDR3 spans 14 residues. Germline V gene lookup returns CDR1 KGHSH and CDR2 LQKENI. CDR3 in DNA: TGTGCCAGCTCACCCTCGGCCGGGGAGAATGAAGCTTTCTTT. Translated: CASSPSAGENEAFF.

This rearrangement joins TRBV7-2 to TRBJ2-7; D perhaps matches TRBD2 (6 bases). Germline assignment: CDR1 SGHTA and CDR2 FQGNSA. The CDR3 has 14 amino acids. Trimming pared 5 bases from V and 7 bases from J, leaving 18 bases between. The CDR3 DNA sequence: TGTGCCAGCAGCCTACGACTAGTCCCAGTGGAGCAGTACTTC. This sequence encodes CASSLRLVPVEQYF.

This chain uses TRBV6-5 with TRBJ1-2; D remains unclear. Germline assignment: CDR1 MNHEY and CDR2 SVGAGI. The CDR3 spans 14 residues. V was shortened by 6 bases and J by 4 bases, with 15 bases between the two germline ends. The CDR3 loop is CASSPEGRPYGYTF. As DNA, the CDR3 is TGTGCCAGCAGCCCCGAGGGTAGGCCCTATGGCTACACCTTC.

The genes are TRBV9 and TRBJ2-1; 14 bases agree with TRBD2. The CDR3 consists of 16 residues. The germline CDR1 and CDR2 sequences are SGDLS and YYNGEE. V lost 4 bases, J lost 7 bases, and 7 bases stayed unmatched. The DNA for the CDR3 is TGTGCCAGCAGCACGAGACTAGCGGGAGGGTTAAATGAGCAGTTCTTC. Translation gives CASSTRLAGGLNEQFF. Full variable domain (outside the CDR3, taken from reference TRBV9 and TRBJ2-1): DSGVTQTPKHLITATGQRVTLRCSPRSGDLSVYWYQQSLDQGLQFLIQYYNGEERAKGNILERFSAQQFPDLHSELNLSSLELGDSALYFCASSTRLAGGLNEQFFGPGTRLTVL.

This clone has only one observation. J is TRBJ2-1 and V is TRBV7-2, with a weak D call TRBD2 (5 bases). V dropped 5 bases and J dropped 1 base, with 12 bases sitting between them. Germline V lookup: CDR1 SGHTA, CDR2 FQGNSA. The CDR3 consists of 15 residues. In DNA form, the CDR3 reads TGTGCCAGCAGCCGCTTTGCGGGTTCCTACAATGAGCAGTTCTTC. Translated: CASSRFAGSYNEQFF.

This rearrangement joins TRBV5-6 to TRBJ2-3, with 10 bases identical to TRBD1. CDR3 length: 14 residues. From germline, CDR1 is SGHDT and CDR2 YYEEEE. Trimming at V came to 1 base and at J to 7 bases, leaving 3 bases not matched to a gene. The CDR3 DNA is TGTGCCAGCAGCTTGAGGACAGGGGGGAATACGCAGTATTTT. This encodes CASSLRTGGNTQYF.

V gene TRBV5-1 combines with J gene TRBJ2-5; weak D call: TRBD2 (6 bases). Deletions cut 4 bases from V and 1 base from J, with 11 bases between. This CDR3 is built from 14 residues. Germline-derived CDR1 and CDR2 are SGHRS and YFSETQ. The CDR3 spells CASSVGGVQETQYF. Here the CDR3 DNA reads TGCGCCAGCAGCGTTGGAGGGGTCCAAGAGACCCAGTACTTC.

The CDR3 DNA follows: TGTGCCAGTAGCATGGGAGCGGGAACTAGAGAGACCCAGTACTTC. Its protein is CASSMGAGTRETQYF. This rearrangement joins TRBV19 to TRBJ2-5, with 7 bases identical to TRBD2. Germline CDR1 is LNHDA and CDR2 is SQIVND (reference sequence). V was pared by 6 bases and J by 4 bases, with 11 bases of the junction left unmatched. The CDR3 is made up of 15 amino acids.

The chain uses TRBV29-1 and TRBJ2-1; the D gene is possibly TRBD2 (5 bases). The V end lost 4 bases, the J end lost 0 bases, and 10 bases lay between the germline ends. Germline V gives CDR1 SQVTM, CDR2 ANQGSEA. This CDR3 is built from 14 residues. As DNA, the CDR3 is TGCAGCGTTGTAGACTATCGCTCCTACAATGAGCAGTTCTTC. Translation gives CSVVDYRSYNEQFF.

V is TRBV5-8 and J is TRBJ2-3; D is uncertain. The CDR3 is 16 amino acids. V lost 4 bases and J lost 2, with 17 bases in between. Germline assignment: CDR1 SGHTS and CDR2 YDEGEE. The CDR3 region has the DNA TGTGCCAGCAGCCGACTCCCAAGGCGCGCCACAGATACGCAGTATTTT. It yields the protein CASSRLPRRATDTQYF.

This CDR3 reads CASSLRTGEVTF. In DNA, the CDR3 is TGTGCCAGCAGCTTAAGGACAGGGGAAGTCACCTTC. V gene TRBV7-2 combines with J gene TRBJ1-2; 9 bases are a match to TRBD1. The trim removed 2 bases at V and 13 bases at J, leaving 5 bases unmatched. The CDR3 is 12 amino acids. Germline V lookup: CDR1 SGHTA, CDR2 FQGNSA. Complete variable domain (other parts from reference TRBV7-2 and TRBJ1-2): GAGVSQSPSNKVTEKGKDVELRCDPISGHTALYWYRQSLGQGLEFLIYFQGNSAPDKSGLPSDRFSAERTGGSVSTLTIQRTQQEDSAVYLCASSLRTGEVTFGSGTRLTVV.

This clone was seen only once. The genes are TRBV4-3 and TRBJ2-7; TRBD2 is a possible D gene (6 bases). This CDR3 spans 16 amino acids. Between the trimmed V and J ends, which lost 0 bases and 2 bases, there was a span of 14 bases. The germline gives CDR1 LGHNA, CDR2 YSLEER. The CDR3 nucleotides are TGCGCCAGCAGCCAAGATGGGACTCCAAGAGCCTACGAGCAGTACTTC. Amino acids: CASSQDGTPRAYEQYF.